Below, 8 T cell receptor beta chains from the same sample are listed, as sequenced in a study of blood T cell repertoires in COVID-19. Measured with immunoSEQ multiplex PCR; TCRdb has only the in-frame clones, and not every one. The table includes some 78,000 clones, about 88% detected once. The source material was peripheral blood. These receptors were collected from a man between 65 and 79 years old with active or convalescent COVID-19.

The CDR3 DNA follows: TGTGCCAGCAGCTTTTGGGGGGTGAACACTGAAGCTTTCTTT. This codes for CASSFWGVNTEAFF. This chain connects TRBV7-9 to TRBJ1-1; TRBD1 is a possible D gene (5 bases). V lost 3 bases and J 0 bases, leaving 8 bases between the germline ends. This CDR3 region has 14 residues. CDR1 SEHNR and CDR2 FQNEAQ come from the germline V gene (reference sequence). The full variable domain, completed using reference TRBV7-9 and TRBJ1-1, is DTGVSQNPRHKITKRGQNVTFRCDPISEHNRLYWYRQTLGQGPEFLTYFQNEAQLEKSRLLSDRFSAERPKGSFSTLEIQRTEQGDSAMYLCASSFWGVNTEAFFGQGTRLTVV.

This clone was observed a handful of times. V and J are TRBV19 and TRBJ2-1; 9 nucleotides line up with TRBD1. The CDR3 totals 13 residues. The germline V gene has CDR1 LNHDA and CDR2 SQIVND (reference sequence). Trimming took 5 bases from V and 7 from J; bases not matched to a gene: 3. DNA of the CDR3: TGTGCCAGTAGTCGGGACAGGGATAATGAGCAGTTCTTC. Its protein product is CASSRDRDNEQFF. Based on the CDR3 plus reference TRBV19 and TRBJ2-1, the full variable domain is DGGITQSPKYLFRKEGQNVTLSCEQNLNHDAMYWYRQDPGQGLRLIYYSQIVNDFQKGDIAEGYSVSREKKESFPLTVTSAQKNPTAFYLCASSRDRDNEQFFGPGTRLTVL.

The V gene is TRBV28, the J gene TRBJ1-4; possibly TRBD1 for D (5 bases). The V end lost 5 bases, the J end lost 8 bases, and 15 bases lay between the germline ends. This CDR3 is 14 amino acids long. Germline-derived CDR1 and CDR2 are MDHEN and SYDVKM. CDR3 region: CASSVTGAGEKLFF. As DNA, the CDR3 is TGTGCCAGCAGTGTGACTGGGGCCGGAGAAAAACTGTTTTTT.

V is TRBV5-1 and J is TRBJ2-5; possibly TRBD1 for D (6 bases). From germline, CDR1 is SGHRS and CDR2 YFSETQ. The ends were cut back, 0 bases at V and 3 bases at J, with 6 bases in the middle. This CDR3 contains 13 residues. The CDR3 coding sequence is TGCGCCAGCAGCTTGGGGGACAAAGAGACCCAGTACTTC. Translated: CASSLGDKETQYF.

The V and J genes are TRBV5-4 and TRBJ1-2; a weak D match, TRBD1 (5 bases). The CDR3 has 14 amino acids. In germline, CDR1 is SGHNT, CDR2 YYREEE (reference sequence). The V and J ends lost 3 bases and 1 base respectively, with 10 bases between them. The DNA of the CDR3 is TGTGCCAGCAGCTCTCCGGGGGTTAACTATGGCTACACCTTC. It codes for CASSSPGVNYGYTF. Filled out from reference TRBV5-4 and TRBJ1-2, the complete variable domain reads ETGVTQSPTHLIKTRGQQVTLRCSSQSGHNTVSWYQQALGQGPQFIFQYYREEENGRGNFPPRFSGLQFPNYSSELNVNALELDDSALYLCASSSPGVNYGYTFGSGTRLTVV.

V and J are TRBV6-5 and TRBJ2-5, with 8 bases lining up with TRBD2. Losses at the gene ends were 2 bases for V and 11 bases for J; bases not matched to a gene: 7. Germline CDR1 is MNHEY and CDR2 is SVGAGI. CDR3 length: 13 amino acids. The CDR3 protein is CASSYTRTSLQYF. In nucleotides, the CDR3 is TGTGCCAGCAGTTACACCAGGACTAGCCTGCAGTACTTC.

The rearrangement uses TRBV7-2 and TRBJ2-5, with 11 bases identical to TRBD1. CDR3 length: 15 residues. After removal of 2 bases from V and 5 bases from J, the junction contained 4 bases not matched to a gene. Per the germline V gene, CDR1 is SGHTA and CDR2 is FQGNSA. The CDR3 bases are TGTGCCAGCAGCTTATTTGGGACAGGGGGGGAGACCCAGTACTTC. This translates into CASSLFGTGGETQYF.

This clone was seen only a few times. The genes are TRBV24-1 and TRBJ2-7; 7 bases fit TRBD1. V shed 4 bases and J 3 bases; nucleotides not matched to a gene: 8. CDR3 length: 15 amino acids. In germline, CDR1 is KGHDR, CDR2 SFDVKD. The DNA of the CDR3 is TGTGCCACCAGTGAGGGGACAGCGACAATCTACGAGCAGTACTTC. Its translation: CATSEGTATIYEQYF.